Shown below are 20 T cell receptor beta chains from a single sample sequenced in a study of blood T cell repertoires in COVID-19. The repertoire was sequenced with immunoSEQ multiplex PCR; TCRdb's copy has only in-frame clones and lacks some. The table shows 140,000 or so clones, with about four fifths occurring only once. Sequences were obtained from peripheral blood. These receptors came from a human donor in a cohort sampled during active COVID-19.

The chain couples TRBV6-4 to TRBJ2-1, with 12 bases that match TRBD2. Germline V CDR1 and CDR2: MRHNA, SNTAGT. The CDR3 totals 15 residues. V lost 6 bases and J lost 7; bases outside the gene matches: 7. CDR3 nucleotides: TGTGCCAGCAGCGAAACTAGCGGGGGGACGAATGAGCAGTTCTTC. Its protein is CASSETSGGTNEQFF.

The chain combines TRBV7-9 with TRBJ2-6; D is possibly TRBD1 (5 bases). Per the germline V gene, CDR1 is SEHNR and CDR2 is FQNEAQ (reference sequence). CDR3 length: 17 amino acids. V was clipped by 7 bases and J by 2 bases, with 18 bases between them. The CDR3 sequence is CASIFFREGAGANVLTF. CDR3 nucleotides: TGTGCCAGCATCTTTTTCAGGGAAGGGGCTGGGGCCAACGTCCTGACTTTC. The whole variable domain, filled in from reference TRBV7-9 and TRBJ2-6, reads DTGVSQNPRHKITKRGQNVTFRCDPISEHNRLYWYRQTLGQGPEFLTYFQNEAQLEKSRLLSDRFSAERPKGSFSTLEIQRTEQGDSAMYLCASIFFREGAGANVLTFGAGSRLTVL.

V and J are TRBV10-3 and TRBJ1-2; 7 bases are shared with TRBD1. CDR3 length: 16 residues. Germline V gene data show CDR1 as ENHRY and CDR2 as SYGVKD. The J segment lost 2 bases and the V segment lost 2 bases, leaving 8 bases of the junction unmatched. The chain's CDR3 is CAISETPGQKNYGYTF. In DNA, the CDR3 is TGTGCCATCAGTGAGACCCCGGGACAGAAAAACTATGGCTACACCTTC.

The chain links TRBV11-2 to TRBJ1-2; D is unresolved. The CDR3 has 13 amino acids. The germline V gene has CDR1 SGHAT and CDR2 FQNNGV. The V end lost 5 bases, the J end lost 8 bases, and 15 bases lay between the germline ends. This CDR3 is CASSTWRAEGYTF. CDR3 coding DNA: TGTGCCAGCAGCACTTGGAGGGCCGAGGGCTACACCTTC.

CDR3 nucleotides: TGTGCCAGCAGTGAATATCGAAACACCCCCTACAATGAGCAGTTCTTC. Its protein product is CASSEYRNTPYNEQFF. The rearrangement uses TRBV25-1 and TRBJ2-1; D is unclear. Trimming cost V 0 bases and J 2 bases, with 11 bases left between them. Germline CDR1 is MGHDK and CDR2 is SYGVNS. CDR3 size: 16 residues. Full variable domain (missing parts from reference TRBV25-1 and TRBJ2-1): EADIYQTPRYLVIGTGKKITLECSQTMGHDKMYWYQQDPGMELHLIHYSYGVNSTEKGDLSSESTVSRIRTEHFPLTLESARPSHTSQYLCASSEYRNTPYNEQFFGPGTRLTVL.

The J gene is TRBJ1-6, the V gene TRBV5-1; D call uncertain. The ends were cut back, 0 bases at V and 6 bases at J, with 10 bases in the middle. Germline-derived CDR1 and CDR2 are SGHRS and YFSETQ. This CDR3 has 15 amino acids. CDR3 DNA sequence: TGCGCCAGCAGCTTGGCTGGGAGTTTTAATTCACCCCTCCACTTT. This translates into CASSLAGSFNSPLHF.

A single count supports this clone. This rearrangement joins TRBV11-2 to TRBJ2-6, with D maybe TRBD1 (6 bases). CDR3 length: 17 amino acids. V was trimmed by 3 bases and J by 2 bases, leaving 14 bases between them. Germline CDR1 is SGHAT and CDR2 is FQNNGV. The CDR3: CASSFGGYSPGANVLTF. The DNA for the CDR3 is TGTGCCAGCAGCTTTGGGGGCTACTCACCTGGGGCCAACGTCCTGACTTTC.

The genes are TRBV29-1 and TRBJ1-5; TRBD1 aligns across 8 bases. The CDR3 loop spans 15 amino acids. The V segment lost 6 bases and the J segment 2 bases; nucleotides outside the gene matches: 9. Germline CDR1 is SQVTM and CDR2 is ANQGSEA. CDR3 residues: CSVSPGQGGNQPQHF. CDR3 nucleotide sequence: TGCAGCGTCTCGCCCGGACAGGGAGGCAATCAGCCCCAGCATTTT.

The table lists this clone with a count of one. V usage is TRBV2 and J usage is TRBJ2-6, with D possibly TRBD1 on 6 matching bases. V was pared by 6 bases and J by 4 bases, with 13 bases between. The germline V gene has CDR1 SNHLY and CDR2 FYNNEI. The CDR3 loop spans 15 amino acids. The CDR3 spells CASSQGGVGANVLTF. The CDR3, as DNA: TGTGCCAGCAGCCAAGGGGGAGTGGGGGCCAACGTCCTGACTTTC.

The J gene is TRBJ2-7, the V gene TRBV19; a possible D gene is TRBD2 (5 bases). Germline V gives CDR1 LNHDA, CDR2 SQIVND (reference sequence). The CDR3 totals 15 residues. V was shortened by 0 bases and J by 4 bases, with 13 bases between the two germline ends. CDR3 sequence (DNA): TGTGCCAGTAGTATAGAAAGGAGGCCCCTATACGAGCAGTACTTC. Translated, it gives CASSIERRPLYEQYF.

The chain links TRBV5-1 to TRBJ2-7, with D perhaps TRBD1 (5 bases). V lost 5 bases and J 5 bases, leaving 14 bases between the germline ends. Germline CDR1 SGHRS, CDR2 YFSETQ. The CDR3 covers 13 residues. CDR3 sequence: CASSRQGYDEQYF. In DNA form, the CDR3 reads TGCGCCAGCAGTAGGCAGGGATACGACGAGCAGTACTTC.

The genes are TRBV6-5 and TRBJ1-5; a weak D match, TRBD1 (6 bases). The germline V gene encodes CDR1 MNHEY and CDR2 SVGAGI. The CDR3 runs to 14 residues. Trimming removed 6 bases at V and 3 bases at J, with 12 bases between. As DNA, the CDR3 is TGTGCCAGCAGAGCCGACAGGTACAATCAGCCCCAGCATTTT. It is translated as CASRADRYNQPQHF.

The V call is TRBV27, the J call TRBJ2-7, with a possible D match to TRBD1 (7 bases). Trimming removed 6 bases at V and 9 bases at J, with 30 bases between. CDR3 length: 17 residues. Germline V gives CDR1 MNHEY, CDR2 SMNVEV (reference sequence). The CDR3 DNA reads as TGTGCCAGCAGACGTACTCTCGTATCCGGGACAGAGGAGGGGCAGTACTTC. Translation: CASRRTLVSGTEEGQYF.

The chain links TRBV14 to TRBJ2-2; D uncertain. The ends were cut back, 6 bases at V and 6 bases at J, with 5 bases in the middle. CDR1 is SGHDN and CDR2 is FVKESK in the germline V gene. This CDR3 has 11 amino acids. For the CDR3, the DNA is TGTGCCAGCAGGCAGTCCGGGGAGCTGTTTTTT. Its translation: CASRQSGELFF.

This clone was detected only a few times. The chain combines TRBV7-8 with TRBJ2-5, with TRBD2 matching 7 bases. This CDR3 has 13 residues. Per germline, CDR1 SGHVS and CDR2 FQNEAQ. V gave up 3 bases and J gave up 7 bases; unmatched junction bases: 5. CDR3 sequence: CASSLIAGGTQYF. CDR3 sequence (DNA): TGTGCCAGCAGCTTGATAGCGGGTGGGACCCAGTACTTC.

This clone appeared a few times. V and J are TRBV6-5 and TRBJ1-5; 7 positions agree with TRBD1. Trimming removed 6 bases from V and 2 bases from J; junction bases left unmatched: 4. There are 14 residues in the CDR3. Germline loops: CDR1 MNHEY, CDR2 SVGAGI. The chain's CDR3 is CASRRQGRNQPQHF. CDR3 coding DNA: TGTGCCAGCAGGCGACAGGGACGCAATCAGCCCCAGCATTTT.

This chain connects TRBV19 to TRBJ2-2; 9 bases match TRBD1. The CDR3 extends over 14 amino acids. V shed 7 bases and J 7 bases; nucleotides not matched to a gene: 7. The germline gives CDR1 LNHDA, CDR2 SQIVND (reference sequence). CDR3 sequence (DNA): TGTGCCAGTACGCAACAGGGGGCCGGCGGGGAGCTGTTTTTT. As protein: CASTQQGAGGELFF. The variable domain in full, with the rest retrieved from reference TRBV19 and TRBJ2-2, is DGGITQSPKYLFRKEGQNVTLSCEQNLNHDAMYWYRQDPGQGLRLIYYSQIVNDFQKGDIAEGYSVSREKKESFPLTVTSAQKNPTAFYLCASTQQGAGGELFFGEGSRLTVL.

The chain combines TRBV18 with TRBJ2-1; 7 nucleotides align to TRBD1. The junction had 3 bases not matched to a gene; V was cut back by 0 bases and J by 7 bases. The CDR3 length is 14 residues. CDR1 is KGHSH, CDR2 LQKENI, per germline. CDR3 sequence reads: CASSPPGQFNEQFF. The CDR3 region has the DNA TGTGCCAGCTCACCACCGGGACAGTTTAATGAGCAGTTCTTC.

J is TRBJ1-2 and V is TRBV6-5, with TRBD1 identical over 7 bases. After removal of 4 bases from V and 4 bases from J, the junction contained 3 bases not matched to a gene. Germline loops: CDR1 MNHEY, CDR2 SVGAGI. The CDR3 sequence is 13 residues long. The CDR3 DNA follows: TGTGCCAGCAGTTTACGGGACAGCTATGGCTACACCTTC. Translating gives CASSLRDSYGYTF.

This chain links TRBV3-1 (or the pseudogene TRBV3-2) with TRBJ1-2, with 8 bases fitting TRBD1. Germline V CDR1 and CDR2: LGHDT, YNNKEL (reference sequence). The CDR3 totals 14 residues. The V segment lost 6 bases and the J segment 0 bases; nucleotides outside the gene matches: 3. The CDR3 DNA sequence: TGTGCCAGCAGACAGGGGGAGGCTAACTATGGCTACACCTTC. This translates into CASRQGEANYGYTF.